The subject of this entry is one T cell receptor beta chain. The sample is drawn from a study of blood T cells in healthy people across ages. This CDR3 has 14 amino acids. The germline V gene encodes CDR1 SQVTM and CDR2 ANQGSEA. Trimming cost V 4 bases and J 8 bases, with 20 bases left between them. They isolated at least 6 million PBMCs from each sample. The second PCR ran about 6 to 11 cycles with a sample-barcoded 5' primer and J-beta primers. Samples each returned at least 3 million CDR3-containing paired-end reads. TCRdb called the 5' RACE reads again in MiXCR, with one record for every CDR3 protein. This table holds around 800,000 distinct CDR3 sequences, more than 25% found once. These same records also appear under a second study, on T cells of mothers and their children. That report adds: Donation was provided by three healthy Caucasian mothers along with their six children.

The J gene is TRBJ1-2, the V gene TRBV29-1, with D possibly matching TRBD1 (5 bases). Sequenced: blood. The sequence was obtained from a boy aged 5-17 years in good health. The CDR3 DNA is TGCAGCGTTGGAGGGCGGGAAACAGGTTGGGGCTACACCTTC. Protein: CSVGGRETGWGYTF. The full variable domain, its missing parts supplied by reference TRBV29-1 and TRBJ1-2, is SAVISQKPSRDICQRGTSLTIQCQVDSQVTMMFWYRQQPGQSLTLIATANQGSEATYESGFVIDKFPISRPNLTFSTLTVSNMSPEDSSIYLCSVGGRETGWGYTFGSGTRLTVV.